This T cell receptor beta chain was identified during a study of T cell changes during pregnancy in multiple sclerosis. Produced via immunoSEQ multiplex PCR; TCRdb's table is partial and in-frame only. Altogether approximately 90,000 clones are present, 85% to 95% being singletons, with the ten largest covering 0.7% to 1%. The CDR3 length is 14 residues. CDR1 and CDR2 from the germline V gene are MDHEN and SYDVKM. V gave up 5 bases and J gave up 1 base, with 9 bases separating them. This TCR derives from a female donor with multiple sclerosis, enrolled in a pregnancy study. This specimen was peripheral blood, taken in the third trimester of pregnancy. The rearrangement joins TRBV28 to TRBJ1-5; a weak D match, TRBD1 (6 bases). CDR3 in DNA: TGTGCCAGCAGTGAACAGGGAAGCAATCAGCCCCAGCATTTT. It specifies CASSEQGSNQPQHF.